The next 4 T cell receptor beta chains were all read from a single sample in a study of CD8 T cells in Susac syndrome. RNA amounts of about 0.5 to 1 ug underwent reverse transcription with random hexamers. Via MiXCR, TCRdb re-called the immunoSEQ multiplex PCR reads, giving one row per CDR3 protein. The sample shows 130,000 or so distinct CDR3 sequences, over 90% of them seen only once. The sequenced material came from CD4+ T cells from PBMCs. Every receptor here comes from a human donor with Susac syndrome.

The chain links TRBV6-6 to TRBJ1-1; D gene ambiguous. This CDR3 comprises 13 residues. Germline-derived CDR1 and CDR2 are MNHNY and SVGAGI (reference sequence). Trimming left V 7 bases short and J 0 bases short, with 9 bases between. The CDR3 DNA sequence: TGTGCCAGCACAAGGAGCATGAACACTGAAGCTTTCTTT. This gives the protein CASTRSMNTEAFF.

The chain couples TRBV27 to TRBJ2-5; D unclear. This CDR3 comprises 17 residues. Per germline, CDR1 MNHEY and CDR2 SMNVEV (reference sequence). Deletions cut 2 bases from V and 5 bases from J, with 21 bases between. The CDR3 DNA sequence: TGTGCCAGCAGTTTAATGCCTCCGGGCTCAGCCCGGGAGACCCAGTACTTC. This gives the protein CASSLMPPGSARETQYF.

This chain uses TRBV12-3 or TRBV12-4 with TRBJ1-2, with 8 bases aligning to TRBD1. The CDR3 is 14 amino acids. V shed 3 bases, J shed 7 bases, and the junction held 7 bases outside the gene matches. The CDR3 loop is CASSFGQGRAGYTF. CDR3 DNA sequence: TGTGCCAGCAGTTTTGGACAGGGCAGGGCTGGCTACACCTTC.

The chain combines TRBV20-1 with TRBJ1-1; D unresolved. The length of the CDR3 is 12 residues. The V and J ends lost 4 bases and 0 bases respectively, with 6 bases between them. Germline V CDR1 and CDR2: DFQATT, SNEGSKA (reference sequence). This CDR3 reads CSAKWMNTEAFF. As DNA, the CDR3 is TGCAGTGCTAAATGGATGAACACTGAAGCTTTCTTT.